This T cell receptor (beta chain) was observed in a study of T cell changes during pregnancy in multiple sclerosis. Here immunoSEQ multiplex PCR was the method, and the copy in TCRdb shows in-frame clones only, minus some. The sample has about 69,000 clones, around 92% seen once. This clone has a single count. Germline-derived CDR1 and CDR2 are DFQATT and SNEGSKA (reference sequence). The CDR3 contains 11 residues. Trimming pared 7 bases from V and 2 bases from J, leaving 6 bases between. The clonotype comes from a female donor in good health, enrolled as a control in a pregnancy study. The sample was peripheral blood, taken in the third trimester of pregnancy. V and J are TRBV20-1 and TRBJ1-5; unclear D gene. CDR3 loop: CSVSGNQPQHF. CDR3 DNA sequence: TGCAGTGTCTCGGGCAATCAGCCCCAGCATTTT.